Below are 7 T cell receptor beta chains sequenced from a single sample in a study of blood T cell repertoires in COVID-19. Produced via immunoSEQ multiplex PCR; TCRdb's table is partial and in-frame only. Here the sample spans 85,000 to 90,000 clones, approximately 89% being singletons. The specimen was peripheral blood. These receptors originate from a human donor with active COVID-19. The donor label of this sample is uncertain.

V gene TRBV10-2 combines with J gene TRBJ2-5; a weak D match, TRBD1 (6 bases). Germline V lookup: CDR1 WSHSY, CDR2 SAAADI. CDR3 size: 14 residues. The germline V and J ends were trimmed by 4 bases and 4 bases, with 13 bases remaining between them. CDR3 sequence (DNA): TGCGCCAGCAGTGCCACAGGGCCGGGAGAGACCCAGTACTTC. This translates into CASSATGPGETQYF.

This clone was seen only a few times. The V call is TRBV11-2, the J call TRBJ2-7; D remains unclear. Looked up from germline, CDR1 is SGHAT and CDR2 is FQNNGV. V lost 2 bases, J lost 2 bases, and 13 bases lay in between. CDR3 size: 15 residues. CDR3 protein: CASSLPQDQTYEQYF. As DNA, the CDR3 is TGTGCCAGCAGCTTACCCCAGGATCAAACCTACGAGCAGTACTTC.

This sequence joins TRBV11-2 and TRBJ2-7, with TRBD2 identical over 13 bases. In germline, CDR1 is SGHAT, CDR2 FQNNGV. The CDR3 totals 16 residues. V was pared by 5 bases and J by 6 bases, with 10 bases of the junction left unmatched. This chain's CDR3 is CASSRPGLAGYREQYF. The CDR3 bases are TGTGCCAGCAGCCGACCGGGACTAGCGGGGTATCGCGAGCAGTACTTC.

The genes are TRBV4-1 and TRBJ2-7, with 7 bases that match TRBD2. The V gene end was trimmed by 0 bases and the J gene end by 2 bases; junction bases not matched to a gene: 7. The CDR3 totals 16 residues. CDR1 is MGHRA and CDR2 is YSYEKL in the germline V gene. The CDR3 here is CASSQEGRDGAYEQYF. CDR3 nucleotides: TGCGCCAGCAGCCAAGAAGGGAGGGACGGGGCCTACGAGCAGTACTTC.

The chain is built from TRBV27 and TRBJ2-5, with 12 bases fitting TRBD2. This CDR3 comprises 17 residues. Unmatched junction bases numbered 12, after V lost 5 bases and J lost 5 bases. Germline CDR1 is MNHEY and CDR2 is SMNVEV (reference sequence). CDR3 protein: CASSPTSGGPGAETQYF. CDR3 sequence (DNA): TGTGCCAGCAGTCCCACTAGCGGGGGGCCCGGGGCGGAGACCCAGTACTTC.

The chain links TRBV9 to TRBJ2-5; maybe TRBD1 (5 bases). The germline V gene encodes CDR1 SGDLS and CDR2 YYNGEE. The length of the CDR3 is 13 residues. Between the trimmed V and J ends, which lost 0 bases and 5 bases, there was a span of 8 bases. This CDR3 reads CASSVGGVETQYF. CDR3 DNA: TGTGCCAGCAGCGTAGGGGGCGTGGAGACCCAGTACTTC.

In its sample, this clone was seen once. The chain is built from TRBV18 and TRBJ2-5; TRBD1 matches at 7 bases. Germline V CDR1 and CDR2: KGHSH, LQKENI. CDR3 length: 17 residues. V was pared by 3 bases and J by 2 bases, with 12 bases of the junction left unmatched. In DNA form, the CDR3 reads TGTGCCAGCTCACCCGCTTTACGGGACAGCTCACAAGAGACCCAGTACTTC. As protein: CASSPALRDSSQETQYF. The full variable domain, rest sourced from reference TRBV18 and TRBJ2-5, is NAGVMQNPRHLVRRRGQEARLRCSPMKGHSHVYWYRQLPEEGLKFMVYLQKENIIDESGMPKERFSAEFPKEGPSILRIQQVVRGDSAAYFCASSPALRDSSQETQYFGPGTRLLVL.